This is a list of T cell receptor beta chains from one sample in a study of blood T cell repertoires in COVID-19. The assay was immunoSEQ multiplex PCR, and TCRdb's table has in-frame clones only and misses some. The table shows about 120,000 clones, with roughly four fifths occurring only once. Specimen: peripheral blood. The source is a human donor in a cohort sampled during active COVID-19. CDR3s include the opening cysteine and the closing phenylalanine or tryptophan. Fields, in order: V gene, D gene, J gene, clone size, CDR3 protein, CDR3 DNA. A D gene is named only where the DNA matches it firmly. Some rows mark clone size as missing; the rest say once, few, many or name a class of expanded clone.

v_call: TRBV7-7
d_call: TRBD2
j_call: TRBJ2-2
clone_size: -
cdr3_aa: CASSLVSGVPTGELFF
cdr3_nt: TGTGCCAGCAGCTTAGTCAGCGGGGTCCCGACCGGGGAGCTGTTTTTT

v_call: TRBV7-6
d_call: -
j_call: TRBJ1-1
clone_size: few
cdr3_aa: CASSSIRRRGSPGTEAFF
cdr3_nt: TGTGCCAGCAGCTCCATTCGGCGGCGGGGATCACCGGGGACTGAAGCTTTCTTT

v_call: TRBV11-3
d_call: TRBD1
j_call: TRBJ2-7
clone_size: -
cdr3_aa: CASSEHRDSEQYF
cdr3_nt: TGTGCCAGCAGCGAGCACCGGGACAGCGAGCAGTACTTC

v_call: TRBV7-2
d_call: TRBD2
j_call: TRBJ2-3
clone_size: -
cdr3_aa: CASSFLSGGPTDTQYF
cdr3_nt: TGTGCCAGCAGCTTCCTTAGCGGGGGGCCCACAGATACGCAGTATTTT

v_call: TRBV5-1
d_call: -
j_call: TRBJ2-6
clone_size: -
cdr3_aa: CASSLAPRGSSGANVLTF
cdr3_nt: TGCGCCAGCAGCTTGGCTCCTAGAGGGAGCTCTGGGGCCAACGTCCTGACTTTC

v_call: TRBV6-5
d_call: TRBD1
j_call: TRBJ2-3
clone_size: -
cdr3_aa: CASSKPQGAADTQYF
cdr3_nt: TGTGCCAGCAGTAAGCCACAGGGGGCGGCAGATACGCAGTATTTT

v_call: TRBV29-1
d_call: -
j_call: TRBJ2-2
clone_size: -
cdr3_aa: CSVEIGQSNTGELFF
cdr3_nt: TGCAGCGTTGAAATTGGACAGTCGAACACCGGGGAGCTGTTTTTT

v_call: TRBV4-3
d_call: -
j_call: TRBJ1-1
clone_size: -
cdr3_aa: CASSQVRNTEAFF
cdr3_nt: TGCGCCAGCAGCCAAGTCAGGAACACTGAAGCTTTCTTT

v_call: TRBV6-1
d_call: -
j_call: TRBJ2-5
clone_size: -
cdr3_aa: CASSESSGVLQETQYF
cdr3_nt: TGTGCCAGCAGTGAAAGTTCGGGGGTCCTCCAAGAGACCCAGTACTTC

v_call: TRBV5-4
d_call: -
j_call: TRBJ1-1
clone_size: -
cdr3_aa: CASSWGVGNTEAFF
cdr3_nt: TGTGCCAGCAGCTGGGGAGTCGGAAACACTGAAGCTTTCTTT

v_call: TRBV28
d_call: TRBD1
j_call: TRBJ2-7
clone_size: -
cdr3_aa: CASSLGTVRYEQYF
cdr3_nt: TGTGCCAGCAGTCTCGGGACAGTGCGCTACGAGCAGTACTTC

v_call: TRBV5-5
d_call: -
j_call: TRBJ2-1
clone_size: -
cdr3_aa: CASSLVAGASYNEQFF
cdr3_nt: TGTGCCAGCAGCTTGGTGGCGGGGGCCTCCTACAATGAGCAGTTCTTC

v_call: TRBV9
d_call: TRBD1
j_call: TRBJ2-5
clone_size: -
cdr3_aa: CASSATGTEETQYF
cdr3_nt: TGTGCCAGCAGCGCAACCGGGACAGAAGAGACCCAGTACTTC

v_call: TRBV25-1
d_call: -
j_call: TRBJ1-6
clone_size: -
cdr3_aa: CASTQGGNSPLHF
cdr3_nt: TGTGCCAGCACCCAGGGTGGTAATTCACCCCTCCACTTT

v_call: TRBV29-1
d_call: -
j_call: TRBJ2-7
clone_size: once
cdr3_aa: CSATGTASLEQYF
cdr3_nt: TGCAGCGCTACCGGGACTGCTTCGTTAGAGCAGTACTTC

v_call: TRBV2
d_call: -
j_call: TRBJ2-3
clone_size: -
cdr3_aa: CASSLIRNTDTQYF
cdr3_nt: TGTGCCAGTTCGCTAATTCGAAACACAGATACGCAGTATTTT

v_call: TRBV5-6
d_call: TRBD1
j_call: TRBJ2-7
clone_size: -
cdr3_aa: CASSLVQGVGEQYF
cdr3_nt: TGTGCCAGCAGCTTGGTACAGGGGGTAGGCGAGCAGTACTTC

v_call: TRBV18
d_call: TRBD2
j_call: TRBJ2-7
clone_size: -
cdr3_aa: CASSPARGGSYEQYF
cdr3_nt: TGTGCCAGCTCTCCCGCCCGCGGGGGGTCCTACGAGCAGTACTTC

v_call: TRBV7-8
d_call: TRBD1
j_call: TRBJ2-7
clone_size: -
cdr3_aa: CASSLEGTGREQYF
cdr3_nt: TGTGCCAGCAGCTTAGAAGGGACAGGGAGGGAGCAGTACTTC

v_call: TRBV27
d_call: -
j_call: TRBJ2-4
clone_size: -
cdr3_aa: CASSLQINLAKNIQYF
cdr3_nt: TGTGCCAGCAGTTTACAGATTAATTTAGCCAAAAACATTCAGTACTTC

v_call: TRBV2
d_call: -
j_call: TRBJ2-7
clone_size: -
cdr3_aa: CASSERTYEQYF
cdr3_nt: TGTGCCAGCAGTGAGAGGACCTACGAGCAGTACTTC

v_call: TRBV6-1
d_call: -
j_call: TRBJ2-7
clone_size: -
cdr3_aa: CASSEMWESSYEQYF
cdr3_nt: TGTGCCAGCAGTGAAATGTGGGAGAGCTCCTACGAGCAGTACTTC

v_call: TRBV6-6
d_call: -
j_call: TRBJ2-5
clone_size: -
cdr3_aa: CASSYLISVQETQYF
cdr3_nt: TGTGCCAGCAGTTACTTGATCAGCGTCCAAGAGACCCAGTACTTC

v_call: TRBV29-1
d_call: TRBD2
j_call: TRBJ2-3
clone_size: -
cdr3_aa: CSVFGERGVADTQYF
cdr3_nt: TGCAGCGTTTTCGGGGAGCGGGGCGTAGCAGATACGCAGTATTTT

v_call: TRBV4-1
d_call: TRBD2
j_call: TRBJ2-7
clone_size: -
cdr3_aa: CASSQDGASGGTYEQYF
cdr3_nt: TGCGCCAGCAGCCAAGATGGGGCTAGCGGGGGCACCTACGAGCAGTACTTC

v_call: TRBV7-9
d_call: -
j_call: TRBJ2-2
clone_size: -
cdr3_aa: CASSPAPAGGIGELFF
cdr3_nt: TGTGCCAGCAGCCCAGCGCCTGCAGGCGGGATCGGGGAGCTGTTTTTT

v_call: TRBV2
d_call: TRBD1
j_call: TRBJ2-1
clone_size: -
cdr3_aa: CASIGQGMYNEQFF
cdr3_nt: TGTGCCAGCATCGGACAGGGCATGTACAATGAGCAGTTCTTC

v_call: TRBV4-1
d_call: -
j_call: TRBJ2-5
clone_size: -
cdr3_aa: CASSQADTQAETQYF
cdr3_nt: TGCGCCAGCAGCCAAGCCGACACGCAAGCAGAGACCCAGTACTTC

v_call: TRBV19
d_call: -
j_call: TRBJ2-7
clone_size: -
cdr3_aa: CASSFRTYEQYF
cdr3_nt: TGTGCCAGTAGTTTCCGGACTTACGAGCAGTACTTC

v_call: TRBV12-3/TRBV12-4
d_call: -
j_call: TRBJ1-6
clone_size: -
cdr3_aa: CASSSLNSPLHF
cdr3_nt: TGTGCCAGCAGCTCACTGAATTCACCCCTCCACTTT

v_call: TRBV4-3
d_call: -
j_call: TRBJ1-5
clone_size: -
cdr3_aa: CASSQARGDGNNQPQHF
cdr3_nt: TGCGCCAGCAGCCAGGCCCGGGGGGACGGCAACAATCAGCCCCAGCATTTT

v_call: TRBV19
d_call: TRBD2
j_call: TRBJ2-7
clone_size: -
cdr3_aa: CASSLGLDVIYEQYF
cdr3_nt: TGTGCCAGTAGTTTGGGACTAGACGTAATCTACGAGCAGTACTTC

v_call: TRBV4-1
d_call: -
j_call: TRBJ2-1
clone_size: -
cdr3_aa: CASSPQVRGVYNEQFF
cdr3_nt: TGCGCCAGCAGCCCCCAAGTACGCGGGGTCTACAATGAGCAGTTCTTC

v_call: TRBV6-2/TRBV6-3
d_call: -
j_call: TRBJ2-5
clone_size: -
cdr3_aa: CASSPFDLQETQYF
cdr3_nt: TGTGCCAGCAGTCCATTTGACTTACAAGAGACCCAGTACTTC

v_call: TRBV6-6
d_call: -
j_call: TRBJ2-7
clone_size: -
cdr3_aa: CASSPTGWSEQYF
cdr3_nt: TGTGCCAGCAGTCCTACAGGGTGGAGCGAGCAGTACTTC

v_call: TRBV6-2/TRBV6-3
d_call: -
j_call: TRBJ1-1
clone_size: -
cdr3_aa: CASSYLGSQRAFF
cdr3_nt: TGTGCCAGCAGTTACTTGGGGTCTCAGCGGGCTTTCTTT

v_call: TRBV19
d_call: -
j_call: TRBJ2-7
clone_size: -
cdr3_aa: CASSIVAGASSYEQYF
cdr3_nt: TGTGCCAGTAGTATAGTTGCAGGGGCGAGCTCCTACGAGCAGTACTTC